Listed below are T cell receptor beta chains from one sample, sequenced in a study of cytomegalovirus exposure and HLA in healthy donors. Clones were read by immunoSEQ multiplex PCR, and TCRdb kept only the in-frame ones, dropping some. In the table there are around 190,000 clones, 75% to 80% of which are singletons. Sequencing input: PBMCs. The receptor source for this set is a woman in her 30s in good health and CMV-seropositive. Each CDR3 is given with its conserved first and last residue. Fields, in order: V gene, clone size, D gene, J gene, CDR3 DNA, CDR3 protein. A D gene is named only where the DNA matches it firmly. Size values are once, few and many counts, or a class for expanded clones, and some rows have none.

>TRBV28|.|TRBD1|TRBJ1-2
TGTGCCAGCAGTTTACTCAACCCCACAGGGGGGGATGGCTACACCTTC
CASSLLNPTGGDGYTF
>TRBV5-1|few|.|TRBJ1-6
TGCGCCAGCAGCTTGGAACAAGCCTATAATTCACCCCTCCACTTT
CASSLEQAYNSPLHF
>TRBV20-1|.|.|TRBJ1-2
TGCAGTGCTGCAGGGGATAGCGGCTACACCTTC
CSAAGDSGYTF
>TRBV6-5|.|TRBD2|TRBJ2-1
TGTGCCAGCAGTTACCCATCGGGGGGGGCTAACAATGAGCAGTTCTTC
CASSYPSGGANNEQFF
>TRBV6-6|.|TRBD1|TRBJ2-5
TGTGCCAGCAGAGCTAACCGGGACAGGCAAGAGACCCAGTACTTC
CASRANRDRQETQYF
>TRBV5-6|.|TRBD1|TRBJ2-5
TGTGCCAGCAGCTCACCGGACAGGGTCGCACAAGAGACCCAGTACTTC
CASSSPDRVAQETQYF
>TRBV2|.|TRBD2|TRBJ2-7
TGTGCCAGCAGCCCTAGCGGGTTCTCCTACGAGCAGTACTTC
CASSPSGFSYEQYF
>TRBV10-3|once|.|TRBJ1-2
TGTGCCATCAGTGAGTCGAAGGAGGGATTCTATGGCTACACCTTC
CAISESKEGFYGYTF
>TRBV4-2|.|.|TRBJ2-1
TGTGCCAGCAGCCAACGGCGGAGAACATACAATGAGCAGTTCTTC
CASSQRRRTYNEQFF
>TRBV5-8|.|TRBD1|TRBJ1-2
TGTGCCAGCAGCGGAAGGACAGGGCGACGCTATGGCTACACCTTC
CASSGRTGRRYGYTF
>TRBV18|.|TRBD1|TRBJ2-7
TGTGCCAGCTCATTCAACAGGGGCTCCTACGAGCAGTACTTC
CASSFNRGSYEQYF
>TRBV7-9|.|TRBD2|TRBJ2-1
TGTGCCAGCAGCTCGGGACTAGGAGCCGACGAGCAGTTCTTC
CASSSGLGADEQFF
>TRBV6-1|.|TRBD1|TRBJ2-4
TGTGCCAGCAGTGAACTTTCGGGACAGGCCCTGGGAGCCAAAAACATTCAGTACTTC
CASSELSGQALGAKNIQYF
>TRBV11-3|.|.|TRBJ2-5
TGTGCCAGCAGCTTCTGGACAGAAGAGACCCAGTACTTC
CASSFWTEETQYF
>TRBV25-1|.|TRBD1|TRBJ1-6
TGTGCCAGCAGTGTGAGGGACAGGGCTTCACCCCTCCACTTT
CASSVRDRASPLHF
>TRBV7-9|.|TRBD2|TRBJ2-2
TGTGCCAGCAGCTTAGCAGCGGGAGCCGGGGAGCTGTTTTTT
CASSLAAGAGELFF
>TRBV7-9|.|.|TRBJ1-5
TGTGCCAGCAGCTTAGTTGGGGGGGAACAGCCCCAGCATTTT
CASSLVGGEQPQHF
>TRBV2|.|.|TRBJ1-6
TGTGCCAGCAGTGACCCTCTAGGGACAACGGGGAATTCACCCCTCCACTTT
CASSDPLGTTGNSPLHF
>TRBV10-1|once|.|TRBJ1-5
TGCGCCAGCAGTGAACAGGGCGAGCATCAGCCCCAGCATTTT
CASSEQGEHQPQHF
>TRBV7-2|.|.|TRBJ1-1
TGTGCCAGCAGCTTAGGTTTAAGGGAGGGTGGGACTGAAGCTTTCTTT
CASSLGLREGGTEAFF
>TRBV30|few|.|TRBJ1-5
TGTGCCTGGAGCCACGGGGGGGCCCCCAAGAATAGCAATCAGCCCCAGCATTTT
CAWSHGGAPKNSNQPQHF
>TRBV25-1|.|.|TRBJ2-7
TGTGCCAGCAGTCGGACTTACTTCTACGAGCAGTACTTC
CASSRTYFYEQYF
>TRBV6-4|few|TRBD1|TRBJ2-5
TGTGCCAGCAGTGGGGTTGGACAGGGGGATAGAGAGACCCAGTACTTC
CASSGVGQGDRETQYF
>TRBV5-6|.|.|TRBJ2-6
TGTGCCAGCAGTTACGCCCCCTGGGCAGGGACTGGGGCCAACGTCCTGACTTTC
CASSYAPWAGTGANVLTF
>TRBV6-4|.|.|TRBJ1-5
TGTGCCAGTTTTCTTTTGAGGGAAAGGGACAATCAGCCCCAGCATTTT
CASFLLRERDNQPQHF
>TRBV7-9|once|.|TRBJ2-7
TGTGCCAGCAGCTCCTCGACAGCCGGGGAGCAGTACTTC
CASSSSTAGEQYF
>TRBV19|.|TRBD1|TRBJ2-5
TGTGCCAGTAGTAAATTCCCGGGACAGGGGATCCAAGAGACCCAGTACTTC
CASSKFPGQGIQETQYF
>TRBV5-6|.|.|TRBJ1-1
TGTGCCAGCAGCTACAGGGTGAACACTGAAGCTTTCTTT
CASSYRVNTEAFF
>TRBV6-1|.|.|TRBJ2-2
TGTGCCAGCAGTGAAGTTAACACAGCAAACACCGGGGAGCTGTTTTTT
CASSEVNTANTGELFF
>TRBV19|once|.|TRBJ2-2
TGTGCCAGTAGTACGACAACAGGGGGGGCGAACACCGGGGAGCTGTTTTTT
CASSTTTGGANTGELFF
>TRBV5-1|.|.|TRBJ2-2
TGCGCCAGCAGCTTATCATGGGAGTTGGCCGGGGAGCTGTTTTTT
CASSLSWELAGELFF
>TRBV20-1|.|.|TRBJ2-7
TGCAGTGCTAGACAGGGATACGAGCAGTACTTC
CSARQGYEQYF
>TRBV6-5|.|TRBD1|TRBJ2-3
TGTGCCAGCAGCCCACGACAGGGGACAGATACGCAGTATTTT
CASSPRQGTDTQYF
>TRBV19|.|.|TRBJ2-3
TGTGCCAGTAGCATGACAATTTCTAGCACAGATACGCAGTATTTT
CASSMTISSTDTQYF
>TRBV7-9|.|.|TRBJ1-1
TGTGCCAGCAGCTTAGAGGACAGACAGAACACTGAAGCTTTCTTT
CASSLEDRQNTEAFF
>TRBV19|.|TRBD1|TRBJ1-2
TGTGCCAGTGGAAAAAGACAGGGAGCCTATGGCTACACCTTC
CASGKRQGAYGYTF
>TRBV6-5|.|.|TRBJ1-3
TGTGCCAGCAGGGGGGCTCCCTCTGGAAACACCATATATTTT
CASRGAPSGNTIYF
>TRBV7-9|once|TRBD2|TRBJ2-7
TGTGCCAGCAGCTTAGCAGCGGGAGGGCCGGACTACGAGCAGTACTTC
CASSLAAGGPDYEQYF
>TRBV2|few|TRBD2|TRBJ2-5
TGTGCCAGCAGTGTGGCGGGGGGAGAAGAGACCCAGTACTTC
CASSVAGGEETQYF
>TRBV6-1|.|.|TRBJ2-2
TGTGCCAGCAGTGAAAGTGAGACCGGGGAGCTGTTTTTT
CASSESETGELFF
>TRBV11-3|.|.|TRBJ2-7
TGTGCCAGCAGCTTAGAGCAGGGTATATACGAGCAGTACTTC
CASSLEQGIYEQYF